This T cell receptor beta chain was obtained from a study of chemoradiotherapy in HPV16-positive cancers. TCRdb's table, derived via immunoSEQ multiplex PCR, lists solely in-frame clones and lacks some. Counted here are about 3,100 clones, around 90% occurring once; the ten biggest clones make up 3% to 5%. The V gene lost 0 bases and the J gene lost 5 bases, with 10 bases spanning the gap. This CDR3 has 14 amino acids. Germline V gene sequence: CDR1 SGHVS, CDR2 FNYEAQ. Samples were taken several times over chemoradiotherapy. The chain uses TRBV7-6 and TRBJ2-5; no reliable D call. This clonotype originated in a human donor with HPV-associated anogenital cancer. Sequences were derived from tumor tissue, sampled from a patient who underwent chemoradiotherapy. The CDR3 protein is CASSLAKYEETQYF. The CDR3 nucleotides are TGTGCCAGCAGCTTAGCGAAATACGAGGAGACCCAGTACTTC.